Following are 10 T cell receptor beta chains from one sample sequenced in a study of blood T cell repertoires in COVID-19. The protocol was immunoSEQ multiplex PCR, while the TCRdb copy is restricted to in-frame clones and leaves out a portion. The sample gives 55,000 to 70,000 clones, more than 75% of which show up once; roughly 22% is in the top ten. Material: peripheral blood. The receptors originated from a woman aged 55-69 years with acute or convalescent COVID-19.

This chain joins TRBV11-2 and TRBJ1-6; D perhaps matches TRBD1 (5 bases). From germline, CDR1 is SGHAT and CDR2 FQNNGV. The V and J ends lost 2 bases and 8 bases respectively, with 13 bases between them. The CDR3 sequence is 15 residues long. The CDR3: CASSLWGVTDSPLHF. Written as DNA, the CDR3 is TGTGCCAGCAGCTTATGGGGGGTAACGGATTCACCCCTCCACTTT.

This clone was observed a few times. J is TRBJ1-4 and V is TRBV5-1; 11 nucleotides line up with TRBD1. Germline V gene data show CDR1 as SGHRS and CDR2 as YFSETQ. The CDR3 is 17 amino acids. Trimming cost V 0 bases and J 7 bases; bases outside gene matches: 8. The CDR3 reads CASSLDGDRGFSEKLFF. The CDR3 region has the DNA TGCGCCAGCAGCTTGGACGGGGACAGGGGGTTTAGTGAAAAACTGTTTTTT.

This clone was counted once. The chain is built from TRBV27 and TRBJ2-1; 9 bases agree with TRBD1. The CDR3 loop spans 13 amino acids. The germline CDR1 and CDR2 sequences are MNHEY and SMNVEV (reference sequence). Trimming took 8 bases from V and 6 from J; bases not matched to a gene: 5. DNA of the CDR3: TGTGCCAGCGGGACAGGGCTGGTCAATGAGCAGTTCTTC. It translates to CASGTGLVNEQFF.

V usage is TRBV10-3 and J usage is TRBJ1-1, with TRBD1 matching 7 bases. The CDR3 extends over 15 amino acids. Germline values: CDR1 ENHRY, CDR2 SYGVKD. The junction had 18 bases not matched to a gene; V was cut back by 10 bases and J by 7 bases. The CDR3 DNA sequence: TGTGCCACACAGAGAACGGGGCCCAGGGGGAATGAAGCTTTCTTT. It specifies CATQRTGPRGNEAFF.

V gene TRBV29-1 combines with J gene TRBJ1-2; maybe TRBD1 (6 bases). The germline gives CDR1 SQVTM, CDR2 ANQGSEA. The CDR3 extends over 13 amino acids. The ends were cut back, 1 base at V and 4 bases at J, with 10 bases in the middle. CDR3: CSVEVGGAYGYTF. The CDR3 region has the DNA TGCAGCGTTGAAGTTGGGGGCGCCTATGGCTACACCTTC.

This chain links TRBV9 with TRBJ2-2; 8 bases agree with TRBD2. Germline V gene data show CDR1 as SGDLS and CDR2 as YYNGEE. V was pared by 1 base and J by 4 bases, with 3 bases of the junction left unmatched. CDR3 length: 15 amino acids. The CDR3 sequence: CASSVSGGSTGELFF. CDR3 nucleotide sequence: TGTGCCAGCAGCGTAAGCGGGGGATCCACCGGGGAGCTGTTTTTT.

The chain combines TRBV20-1 with TRBJ2-3; 10 nucleotides match TRBD1. Germline CDR1 reads DFQATT; CDR2 reads SNEGSKA (reference sequence). This CDR3 is built from 16 residues. Germline trimming cut 3 bases from V and 4 bases from J; bases unmatched to any gene: 10. The CDR3 DNA follows: TGCAGTGCTAGTCCTCGACAGGGGGCTACTGCAGATACGCAGTATTTT. It is translated as CSASPRQGATADTQYF.

The DNA of the CDR3 is TGTGCCAGCAGCTTGGACAGTACAGAGACCCAGTACTTC. This encodes CASSLDSTETQYF. This chain connects TRBV7-9 to TRBJ2-5; D perhaps matches TRBD1 (6 bases). The germline V and J ends were trimmed by 3 bases and 4 bases, with 9 bases remaining between them. The CDR3 covers 13 residues. The germline gives CDR1 SEHNR, CDR2 FQNEAQ (reference sequence).

This clone was seen once. The chain carries TRBV10-3 and TRBJ1-1; maybe TRBD1 (5 bases). Trimming removed 0 bases at V and 9 bases at J, with 11 bases between. The germline gives CDR1 ENHRY, CDR2 SYGVKD. There are 13 residues in the CDR3. The CDR3 sequence: CAISESPRGQAFF. CDR3 nucleotide sequence: TGTGCCATCAGTGAGTCCCCAAGGGGCCAAGCTTTCTTT.

J is TRBJ1-1 and V is TRBV24-1, with D hard to call. CDR3 length equals 13 residues. Germline V gene lookup returns CDR1 KGHDR and CDR2 SFDVKD. V lost 7 bases and J 1 base, leaving 9 bases between the germline ends. Written as DNA, the CDR3 is TGTGCCACCAGGACAACCCAGAACACTGAAGCTTTCTTT. It encodes CATRTTQNTEAFF.